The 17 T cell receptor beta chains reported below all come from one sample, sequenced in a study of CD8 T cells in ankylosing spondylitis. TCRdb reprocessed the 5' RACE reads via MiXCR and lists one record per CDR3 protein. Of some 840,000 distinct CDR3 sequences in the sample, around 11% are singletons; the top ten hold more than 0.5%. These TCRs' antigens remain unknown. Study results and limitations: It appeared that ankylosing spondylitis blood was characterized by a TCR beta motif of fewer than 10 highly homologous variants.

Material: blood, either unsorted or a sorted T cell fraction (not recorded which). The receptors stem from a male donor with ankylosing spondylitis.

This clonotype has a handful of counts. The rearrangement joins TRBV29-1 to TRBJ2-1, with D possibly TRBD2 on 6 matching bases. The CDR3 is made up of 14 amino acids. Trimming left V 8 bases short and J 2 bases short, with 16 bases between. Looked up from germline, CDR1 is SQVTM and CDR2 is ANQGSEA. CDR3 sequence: CSSRMGGTYNEQFF. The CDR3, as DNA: TGCAGCTCCCGCATGGGGGGTACCTACAATGAGCAGTTCTTC.

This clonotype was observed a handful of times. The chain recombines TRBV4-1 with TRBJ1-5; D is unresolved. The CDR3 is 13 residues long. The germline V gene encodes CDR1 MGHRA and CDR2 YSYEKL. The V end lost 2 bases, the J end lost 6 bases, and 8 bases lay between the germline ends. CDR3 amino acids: CASSQSPVQPQHF. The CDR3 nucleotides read TGCGCCAGCAGCCAAAGTCCCGTTCAGCCCCAGCATTTT.

The CDR3 loop reads CASSLGRVATEAFF. Written as DNA, the CDR3 is TGTGCCAGCAGTTTGGGCAGGGTGGCCACTGAAGCTTTCTTT. This chain connects TRBV28 to TRBJ1-1; tentative D call: TRBD1 (5 bases). The CDR3 totals 14 residues. Between the trimmed V and J ends, which lost 3 bases and 4 bases, there was a span of 12 bases. The germline V gene encodes CDR1 MDHEN and CDR2 SYDVKM.

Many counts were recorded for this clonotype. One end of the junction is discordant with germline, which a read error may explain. In nucleotides, the CDR3 is TGCGCCAGCAGCCCAGGGGGGGTTTCCTACAATGAGCAGTTCTTC. Amino acids: CASSPGGVSYNEQFF. The gene calls are TRBV18 and TRBJ2-1; the D gene could be TRBD1 or TRBD2 (7 bases each). CDR3 length equals 15 residues. Germline V gene sequence: CDR1 KGHSH, CDR2 LQKENI.

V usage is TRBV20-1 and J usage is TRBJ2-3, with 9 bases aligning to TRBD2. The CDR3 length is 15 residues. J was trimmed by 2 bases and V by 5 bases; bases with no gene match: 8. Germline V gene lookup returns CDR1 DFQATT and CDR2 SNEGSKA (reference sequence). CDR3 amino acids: CSARLAEIATDTQYF. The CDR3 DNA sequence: TGCAGTGCTCGACTAGCGGAGATTGCCACAGATACGCAGTATTTT.

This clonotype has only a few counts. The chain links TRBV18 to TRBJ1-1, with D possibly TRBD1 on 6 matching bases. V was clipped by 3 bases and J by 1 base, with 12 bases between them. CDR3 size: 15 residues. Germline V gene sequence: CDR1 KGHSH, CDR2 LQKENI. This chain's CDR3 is CASSPLQGSNTEAFF. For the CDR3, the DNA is TGTGCCAGCTCACCCTTACAGGGCTCGAACACTGAAGCTTTCTTT.

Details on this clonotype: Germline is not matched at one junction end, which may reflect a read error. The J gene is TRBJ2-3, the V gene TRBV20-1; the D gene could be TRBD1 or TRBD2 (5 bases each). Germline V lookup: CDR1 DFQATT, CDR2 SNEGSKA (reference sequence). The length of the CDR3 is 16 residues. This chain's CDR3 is CCANFPGRTGADTQYF. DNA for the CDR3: TGCTGTGCTAACTTTCCGGGACGGACCGGCGCAGATACGCAGTATTTT.

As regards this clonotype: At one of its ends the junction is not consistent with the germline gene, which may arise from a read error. CDR3 coding DNA: TGCGCCAGCAGCTTGTTGGGGGACTGGAACTTC. It is translated as CASSLLGDWNF. The chain has TRBV5-1 and TRBJ2-5, with D tentatively TRBD2 (6 bases). The CDR3 runs 11 residues. CDR1 is SGHRS, CDR2 YFSETQ, per germline.

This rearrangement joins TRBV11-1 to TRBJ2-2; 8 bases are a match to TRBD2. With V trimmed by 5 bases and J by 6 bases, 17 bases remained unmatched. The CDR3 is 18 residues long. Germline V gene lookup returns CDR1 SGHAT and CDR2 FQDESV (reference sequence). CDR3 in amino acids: CASSTLSTGTRYAGELFF. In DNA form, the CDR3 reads TGTGCCAGCAGCACCCTTTCAACCGGGACTAGATATGCCGGGGAGCTGTTTTTT.

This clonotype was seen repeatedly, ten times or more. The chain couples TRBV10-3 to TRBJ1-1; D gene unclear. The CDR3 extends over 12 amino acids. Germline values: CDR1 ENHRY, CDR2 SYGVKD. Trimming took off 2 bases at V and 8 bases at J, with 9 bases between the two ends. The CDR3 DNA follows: TGTGCCATCAGTGAGAGGAGCGGGGAAGCTTTCTTT. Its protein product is CAISERSGEAFF.

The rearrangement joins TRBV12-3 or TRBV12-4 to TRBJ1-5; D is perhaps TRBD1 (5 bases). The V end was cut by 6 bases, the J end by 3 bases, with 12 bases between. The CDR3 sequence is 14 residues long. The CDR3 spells CASSFGHYNQPQHF. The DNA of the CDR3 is TGTGCCAGCAGCTTCGGACACTACAATCAGCCCCAGCATTTT.

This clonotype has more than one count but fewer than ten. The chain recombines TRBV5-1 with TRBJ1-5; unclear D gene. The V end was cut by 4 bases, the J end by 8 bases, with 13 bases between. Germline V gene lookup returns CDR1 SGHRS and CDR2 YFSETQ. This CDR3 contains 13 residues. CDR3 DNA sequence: TGCGCCAGCAGCCCCACCGGTATAGAGCCCCAGCATTTT. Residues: CASSPTGIEPQHF.

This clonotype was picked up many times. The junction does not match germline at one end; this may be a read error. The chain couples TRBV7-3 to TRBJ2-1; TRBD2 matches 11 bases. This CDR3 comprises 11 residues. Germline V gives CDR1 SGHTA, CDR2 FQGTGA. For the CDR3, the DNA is TGTGCCAGCAGCTCTAGCGGGGGGAGGATCTTC. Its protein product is CASSSSGGRIF.

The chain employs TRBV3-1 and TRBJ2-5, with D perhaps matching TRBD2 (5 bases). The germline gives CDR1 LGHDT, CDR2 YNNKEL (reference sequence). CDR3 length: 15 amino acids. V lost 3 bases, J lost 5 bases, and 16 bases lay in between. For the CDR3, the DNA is TGTGCCAGCAGCCAGACGGGGATTGGGTCTGAGACCCAGTACTTC. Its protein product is CASSQTGIGSETQYF.

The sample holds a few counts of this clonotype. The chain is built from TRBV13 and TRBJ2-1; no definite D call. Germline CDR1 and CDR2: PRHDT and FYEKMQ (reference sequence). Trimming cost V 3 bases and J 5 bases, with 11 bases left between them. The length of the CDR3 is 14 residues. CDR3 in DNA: TGTGCCAGCAGCTTTACGGCGGAAAACAATGAGCAGTTCTTC. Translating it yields CASSFTAENNEQFF.

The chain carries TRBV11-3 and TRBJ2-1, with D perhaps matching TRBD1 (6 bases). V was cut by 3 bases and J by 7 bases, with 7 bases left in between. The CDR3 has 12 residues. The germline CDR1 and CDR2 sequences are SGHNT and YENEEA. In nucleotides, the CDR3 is TGTGCCAGCAGCTTGGGACAAAATGAGCAGTTCTTC. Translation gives CASSLGQNEQFF.

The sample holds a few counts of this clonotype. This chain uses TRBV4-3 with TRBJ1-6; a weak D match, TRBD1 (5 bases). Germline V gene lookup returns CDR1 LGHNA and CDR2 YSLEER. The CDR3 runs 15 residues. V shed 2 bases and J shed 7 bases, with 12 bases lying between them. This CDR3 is CASSQSGAGNSPLHF. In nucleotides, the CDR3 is TGCGCCAGCAGCCAATCCGGGGCTGGGAATTCACCCCTCCACTTT.